This entry features one T cell receptor (beta chain) sequence. The antigen is not known. The entry originates in a study of spatial heterogeneity in lung cancer. General observations from the study: Expanded TCR counts, ubiquitous and regional, correlated respectively with ubiquitous and regional nonsynonymous mutation counts. Expanded alpha and beta TCR counts within tumors tracked tumor mutation counts.

A single record per CDR3 protein comes from TCRdb applying MiXCR to the 5' RACE reads. The sample records fewer than 4,500 distinct CDR3 sequences, 27% being singletons. V was cut by 3 bases and J by 2 bases, with 10 bases left in between. Germline lookup yields CDR1 SGHTA and CDR2 FQGNSA. The CDR3 runs 14 residues. Time point reported: sample taken at primary tumor resection. This TCR was recovered from a male donor with early-stage non-small cell lung cancer. The specimen was lung tumor tissue, collected at surgery. The gene calls are TRBV7-2 and TRBJ2-5; D is ambiguous. DNA for the CDR3: TGTGCCAGCAGCTTGGCCTCCCCGCAAGAGACCCAGTACTTC. Translated, it gives CASSLASPQETQYF.